This passage covers 24 T cell receptor beta chains from one sample sequenced in a study of cytotoxic CD8 clonotypes in ibrutinib-treated CLL. Generated by immunoSEQ multiplex PCR, the TCRdb table keeps only in-frame clones and is missing some. Of 330,000 or so clones listed, roughly 71% are singletons. The sample consisted of PBMCs, taken after 36 months of ibrutinib treatment. The receptor set was obtained from a human donor with chronic lymphocytic leukemia.

The chain uses TRBV5-1 and TRBJ2-2; either TRBD1 or TRBD2 may supply D (5 bases each). V was trimmed by 4 bases and J by 4 bases, leaving 11 bases between them. Germline V CDR1 and CDR2: SGHRS, YFSETQ. The CDR3 has 14 residues. The CDR3 reads CASSRDLTTGELFF. In DNA, the CDR3 is TGCGCCAGCAGCAGGGACCTTACCACCGGGGAGCTGTTTTTT.

V is TRBV10-3 and J is TRBJ1-4; TRBD1 is a possible D gene (6 bases). The CDR3 contains 15 residues. Between the trimmed V and J ends, which lost 10 bases and 0 bases, there was a span of 15 bases. Germline assignment: CDR1 ENHRY and CDR2 SYGVKD. In nucleotides, the CDR3 is TGTGCCACAACTGACCCAGGGGCAACTAATGAAAAACTGTTTTTT. It is translated as CATTDPGATNEKLFF.

This clone has just one count. A single base separates this from a much larger clone, so it may be a read error. The V call is TRBV11-2, the J call TRBJ2-7; TRBD1 matches at 8 bases. CDR1 and CDR2 (germline): SGHAT, FQNNGV. V was pared by 0 bases and J by 3 bases, with 13 bases of the junction left unmatched. The CDR3 sequence is 18 residues long. CDR3 region: CASSLDSCPGGFGYEQYF. As DNA, the CDR3 is TGTGCCAGCAGCTTAGATTCCTGCCCAGGGGGCTTCGGCTACGAGCAGTACTTC.

This chain connects TRBV13 to TRBJ1-2, with 12 bases aligning to TRBD1. The V gene's germline CDR1 is PRHDT and CDR2 FYEKMQ (reference sequence). CDR3 size: 19 residues. V lost 0 bases to trimming and J lost 3 bases; unmatched junction nucleotides: 11. CDR3 in amino acids: CASSLGSGTGGESYYGYTF. The CDR3 region has the DNA TGTGCCAGCAGCTTAGGAAGCGGGACAGGGGGCGAGTCGTACTATGGCTACACCTTC.

This clone occurred a few times. The chain is built from TRBV7-6 and TRBJ2-5; D is possibly TRBD1 (6 bases). Germline V CDR1 and CDR2: SGHVS, FNYEAQ. The length of the CDR3 is 13 residues. V lost 5 bases and J lost 5, with 12 bases in between. The CDR3 region has the DNA TGTGCCAGCAGCCCAGCGAGGGGGGAGACCCAGTACTTC. The encoded protein is CASSPARGETQYF.

This chain joins TRBV19 and TRBJ2-7; D ambiguous. This CDR3 contains 16 residues. Germline loops: CDR1 LNHDA, CDR2 SQIVND (reference sequence). Deletions cut 7 bases from V and 3 bases from J, with 22 bases between. The CDR3 sequence: CASTLAIGPTNYEQYF. The CDR3 nucleotides read TGTGCCAGTACTCTCGCGATTGGCCCAACAAACTACGAGCAGTACTTC.

The V and J genes are TRBV29-1 and TRBJ1-2; D is perhaps TRBD1 (5 bases). Trimming stripped 2 bases from V and 6 bases from J, with 7 bases between. The CDR3 runs 11 residues. In germline, CDR1 is SQVTM, CDR2 ANQGSEA. The CDR3: CSVELGDGYTF. The CDR3 nucleotides read TGCAGCGTTGAATTGGGGGATGGCTACACCTTC. The full variable domain, completed using reference TRBV29-1 and TRBJ1-2, is SAVISQKPSRDICQRGTSLTIQCQVDSQVTMMFWYRQQPGQSLTLIATANQGSEATYESGFVIDKFPISRPNLTFSTLTVSNMSPEDSSIYLCSVELGDGYTFGSGTRLTVV.

The CDR3 DNA follows: TGCGCCAGCAGCTTACAGGACAGGGGGTTCCGATCGGAGACCCAGTACTTC. Its translation is CASSLQDRGFRSETQYF. This chain uses TRBV5-1 with TRBJ2-5; 10 nucleotides align to TRBD1. Germline CDR1 reads SGHRS; CDR2 reads YFSETQ. The CDR3 covers 17 residues. Trimming took 2 bases from V and 5 from J; bases not matched to a gene: 12.

The chain links TRBV2 to TRBJ1-4; 7 nucleotides line up with TRBD1. CDR3 size: 15 residues. V was clipped by 4 bases and J by 3 bases; unmatched bases: 5. CDR1 and CDR2 (germline): SNHLY, FYNNEI. The CDR3 sequence is CASSGGQRANEKLFF. DNA of the CDR3: TGTGCCAGCAGTGGGGGACAGAGAGCTAATGAAAAACTGTTTTTT.

This rearrangement joins TRBV6-6 to TRBJ2-3; the D is unclear. CDR3 length: 16 residues. Trimming took 6 bases from V and 2 from J, leaving 18 bases between them. Germline V CDR1 and CDR2: MNHNY, SVGAGI (reference sequence). The CDR3, as DNA: TGTGCCAGCAGAGACGGACCTTCTCCGGTCACAGATACGCAGTATTTT. Translated: CASRDGPSPVTDTQYF.

This chain uses TRBV19 with TRBJ1-5, with 10 bases identical to TRBD1. V gave up 3 bases and J gave up 9 bases; unmatched junction bases: 11. Germline values: CDR1 LNHDA, CDR2 SQIVND (reference sequence). The CDR3 extends over 16 amino acids. The CDR3 DNA reads as TGTGCCAGTAGTATCCGGGACAGGGGTCTGGCTCGGCCCCAGCATTTT. This sequence encodes CASSIRDRGLARPQHF.

V is TRBV6-1 and J is TRBJ2-7, with 8 positions matching TRBD2. The CDR3 has 16 residues. CDR1 MNHNS and CDR2 SASEGT come from the germline V gene. Unmatched junction bases numbered 10, after V lost 4 bases and J lost 2 bases. The CDR3 DNA sequence: TGTGCCAGCAGTGCCCGGAGGGGACTAGGAGCCTACGAGCAGTACTTC. Its protein is CASSARRGLGAYEQYF.

The chain has TRBV7-7 and TRBJ2-2; D unclear. This CDR3 comprises 16 residues. The V and J ends lost 5 bases and 0 bases respectively, with 13 bases between them. CDR1 SSHAT and CDR2 FNYEAQ come from the germline V gene (reference sequence). Here the CDR3 reads CASSPSPIANTGELFF. CDR3 in DNA: TGTGCCAGCAGCCCATCGCCGATCGCGAACACCGGGGAGCTGTTTTTT. Looking up the rest from reference TRBV7-7 and TRBJ2-2 gives the full variable domain: GAGVSQSPRYKVTKRGQDVTLRCDPISSHATLYWYQQALGQGPEFLTYFNYEAQPDKSGLPSDRFSAERPEGSISTLTIQRTEQRDSAMYRCASSPSPIANTGELFFGEGSRLTVL.

The chain employs TRBV28 and TRBJ2-5; 13 nucleotides align to TRBD2. Trimming took 6 bases from V and 4 from J; bases not matched to a gene: 11. Germline V gene data show CDR1 as MDHEN and CDR2 as SYDVKM. The CDR3 loop spans 17 amino acids. The CDR3, as DNA: TGTGCCAGCAGATTCCGACTAGCGGGAGGCCCTCGAGAGACCCAGTACTTC. It is translated as CASRFRLAGGPRETQYF.

The genes are TRBV5-1 and TRBJ2-2; 9 bases line up with TRBD1. This CDR3 contains 16 residues. Germline loops: CDR1 SGHRS, CDR2 YFSETQ. Unmatched junction bases numbered 6, after V lost 0 bases and J lost 6 bases. Written as DNA, the CDR3 is TGCGCCAGCAGCTTGGCCGGGACAGGGCTCGCCGGGGAGCTGTTTTTT. It encodes CASSLAGTGLAGELFF.

There are a few counts of this clone. The genes are TRBV7-9 and TRBJ2-2, with 8 bases aligning to TRBD2. Trimming cost V 11 bases and J 3 bases; bases outside gene matches: 8. The germline CDR1 and CDR2 sequences are SEHNR and FQNEAQ (reference sequence). This CDR3 has 14 residues. CDR3 nucleotides: TGTGCCGTCTTCCTAGCGGGTCACACCGGGGAGCTGTTTTTT. Translating it yields CAVFLAGHTGELFF.

The chain combines TRBV27 with TRBJ2-7; TRBD2 might be the D (6 bases). CDR1 and CDR2 (germline): MNHEY, SMNVEV (reference sequence). CDR3 length: 14 residues. Trimming removed 6 bases from V and 0 bases from J, with 12 bases in between. The chain's CDR3 is CASSPRDFSYEQYF. CDR3 DNA: TGTGCCAGCAGCCCCCGGGACTTCTCCTACGAGCAGTACTTC.

This CDR3 reads CASSDLTGDYEQYF. CDR3 in DNA: TGTGCCAGCTCCGACCTGACAGGCGACTACGAGCAGTACTTC. The V and J genes are TRBV2 and TRBJ2-7; weak D call: TRBD1 (6 bases). Germline assignment: CDR1 SNHLY and CDR2 FYNNEI. The V gene lost 8 bases and the J gene lost 3 bases, with 17 bases spanning the gap. The CDR3 covers 14 residues.

V gene TRBV11-2 combines with J gene TRBJ2-7, with TRBD2 matching 8 bases. V trimming: 5 bases; J trimming: 4 bases; junction bases outside the gene matches: 10. Germline V gives CDR1 SGHAT, CDR2 FQNNGV. There are 15 residues in the CDR3. CDR3 DNA sequence: TGTGCCAGCAGCCCCGGGGGGGGCGGAGCATACGAGCAGTACTTC. The encoded protein is CASSPGGGGAYEQYF.

The chain combines TRBV25-1 with TRBJ2-2; perhaps TRBD2 as D (6 bases). The V gene's germline CDR1 is MGHDK and CDR2 SYGVNS. The CDR3 is made up of 15 amino acids. V was cut by 3 bases and J by 1 base, with 9 bases left in between. CDR3 protein: CASSELRGNTGELFF. The CDR3 DNA follows: TGTGCCAGCAGTGAGCTGCGGGGGAACACCGGGGAGCTGTTTTTT. Combining the CDR3 with reference TRBV25-1 and TRBJ2-2 gives the whole variable domain EADIYQTPRYLVIGTGKKITLECSQTMGHDKMYWYQQDPGMELHLIHYSYGVNSTEKGDLSSESTVSRIRTEHFPLTLESARPSHTSQYLCASSELRGNTGELFFGEGSRLTVL.

The V and J genes are TRBV19 and TRBJ1-3; the D is unclear. V was shortened by 5 bases and J by 0 bases, with 14 bases between the two germline ends. The CDR3 totals 16 residues. Germline loops: CDR1 LNHDA, CDR2 SQIVND (reference sequence). The CDR3 loop is CASSAAFVPSGNTIYF. DNA of the CDR3: TGTGCCAGTAGTGCAGCCTTCGTTCCCTCTGGAAACACCATATATTTT.

A single count supports this clone. The chain uses TRBV7-6 and TRBJ1-2; 8 bases are shared with TRBD1. Germline V lookup: CDR1 SGHVS, CDR2 FNYEAQ. This CDR3 region has 13 residues. V dropped 5 bases and J dropped 6; count of bases not matched to a gene: 5. In nucleotides, the CDR3 is TGTGCCAGCAGCCCCGACAGGGGTGATGGCTACACCTTC. It yields the protein CASSPDRGDGYTF.

This clone was detected a few times. The rearrangement uses TRBV9 and TRBJ2-2; no clear D gene. From germline, CDR1 is SGDLS and CDR2 YYNGEE. This CDR3 has 12 amino acids. Trimming cost V 7 bases and J 6 bases, with 10 bases left between them. CDR3 loop: CASDSHAGELFF. In DNA, the CDR3 is TGTGCCAGCGACTCCCACGCCGGGGAGCTGTTTTTT.

V is TRBV25-1 and J is TRBJ2-1; the D gene is possibly TRBD1 (8 bases). The V gene's germline CDR1 is MGHDK and CDR2 SYGVNS. The CDR3 spans 16 residues. Trimming took off 6 bases at V and 5 bases at J, with 20 bases between the two ends. In nucleotides, the CDR3 is TGTGCCAGCAGCCGGACAGGGCTAAGCGGGAACAATGAGCAGTTCTTC. This codes for CASSRTGLSGNNEQFF.